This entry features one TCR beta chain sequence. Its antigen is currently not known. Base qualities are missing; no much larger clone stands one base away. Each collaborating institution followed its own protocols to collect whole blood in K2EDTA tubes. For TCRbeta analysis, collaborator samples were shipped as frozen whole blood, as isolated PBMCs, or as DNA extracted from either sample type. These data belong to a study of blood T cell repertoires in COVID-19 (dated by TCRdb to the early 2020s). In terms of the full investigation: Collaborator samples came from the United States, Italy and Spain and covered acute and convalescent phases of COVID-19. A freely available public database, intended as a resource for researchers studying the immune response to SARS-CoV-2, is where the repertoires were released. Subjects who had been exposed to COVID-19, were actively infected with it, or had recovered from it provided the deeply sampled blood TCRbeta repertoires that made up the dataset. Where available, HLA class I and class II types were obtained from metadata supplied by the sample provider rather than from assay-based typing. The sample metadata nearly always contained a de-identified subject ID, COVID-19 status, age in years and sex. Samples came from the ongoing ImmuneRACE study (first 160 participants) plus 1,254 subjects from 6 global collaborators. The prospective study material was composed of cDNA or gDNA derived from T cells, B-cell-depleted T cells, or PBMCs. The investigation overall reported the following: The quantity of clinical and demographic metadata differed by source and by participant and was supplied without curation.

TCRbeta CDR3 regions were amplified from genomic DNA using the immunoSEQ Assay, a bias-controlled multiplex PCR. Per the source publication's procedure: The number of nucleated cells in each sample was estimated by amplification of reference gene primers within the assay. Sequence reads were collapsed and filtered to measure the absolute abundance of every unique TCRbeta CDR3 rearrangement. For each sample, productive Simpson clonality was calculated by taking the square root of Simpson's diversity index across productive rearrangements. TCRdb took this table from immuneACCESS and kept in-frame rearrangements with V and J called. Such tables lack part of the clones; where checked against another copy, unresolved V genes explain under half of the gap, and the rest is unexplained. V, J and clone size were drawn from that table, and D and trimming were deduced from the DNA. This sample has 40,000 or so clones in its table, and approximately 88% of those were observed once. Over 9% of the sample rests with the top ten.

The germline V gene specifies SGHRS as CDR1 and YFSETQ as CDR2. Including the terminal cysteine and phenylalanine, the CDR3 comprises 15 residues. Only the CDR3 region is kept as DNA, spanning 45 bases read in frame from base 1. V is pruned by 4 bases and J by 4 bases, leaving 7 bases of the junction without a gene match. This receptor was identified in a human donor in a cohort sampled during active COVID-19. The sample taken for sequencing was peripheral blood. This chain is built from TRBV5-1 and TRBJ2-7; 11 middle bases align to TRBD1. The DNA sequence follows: TGCGCCAGCAGCCGAGTGGGACAGGGGGTGTACGAGCAGTACTTC. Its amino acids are CASSRVGQGVYEQYF.